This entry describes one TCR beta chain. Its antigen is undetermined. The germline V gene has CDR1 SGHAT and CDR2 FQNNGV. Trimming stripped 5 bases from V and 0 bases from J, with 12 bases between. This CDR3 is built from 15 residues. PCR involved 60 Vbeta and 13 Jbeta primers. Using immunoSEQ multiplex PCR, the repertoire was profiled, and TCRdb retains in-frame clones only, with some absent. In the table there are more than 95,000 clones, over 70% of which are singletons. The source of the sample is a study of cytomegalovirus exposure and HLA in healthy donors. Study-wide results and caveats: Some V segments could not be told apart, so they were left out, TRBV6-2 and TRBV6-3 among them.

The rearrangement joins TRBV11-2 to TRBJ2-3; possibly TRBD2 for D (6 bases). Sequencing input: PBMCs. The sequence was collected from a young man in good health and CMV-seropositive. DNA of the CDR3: TGTGCCAGCAGCGAGCGGGCTGCCAGCACAGATACGCAGTATTTT. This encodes CASSERAASTDTQYF.